Described below is a single T cell receptor (beta chain) sequence and its context. Synthetic inline TR CDR3 controls covering all V-J pairings were spiked into each PCR. Assay: immunoSEQ multiplex PCR; the TCRdb copy retains only in-frame clones and omits some. Among 30,000 or so clones listed, roughly 90% were seen once. This specimen comes from a study of multiple sclerosis patients with progressive multifocal leukoencephalopathy. As to time point: time of PML onset. V was clipped by 0 bases and J by 4 bases, with 11 bases between them. This CDR3 contains 15 residues. Germline-derived CDR1 and CDR2 are SGHNT and YYREEE (reference sequence).

The receptor comes from a woman between 40 and 50 years old with progressive multifocal leukoencephalopathy. This chain uses TRBV5-4 with TRBJ2-1; TRBD1 or TRBD2 may be the D gene (6 bases each). Sequenced here: PBMCs, sampled from a patient treated with natalizumab. This CDR3 is CASSLEGGRYNEQFF. The CDR3 DNA follows: TGTGCCAGCAGCTTGGAGGGGGGCCGGTACAATGAGCAGTTCTTC.